The next 28 T cell receptor beta chains were all read from a single sample in a study of shared clonotypes between healthy human individuals. TCRdb keeps only in-frame clones here, not all; method: immunoSEQ multiplex PCR. The repertoire holds 800,000 to 1,200,000 clones, with around 78% as singletons. The sample taken for sequencing was memory CD4+ T cells from PBMCs. The sample's subset: CD45RA-negative fraction. These receptor sequences come from a man in his late teens or twenties in good health. Some clones in this sample may be carry-over from other donors' samples.

This clone appeared once. The rearrangement joins TRBV5-1 to TRBJ2-3; D is uncertain. V lost 5 bases, J lost 3 bases, and 7 bases lay in between. This CDR3 has 12 amino acids. Germline V gene sequence: CDR1 SGHRS, CDR2 YFSETQ. This chain's CDR3 is CASRVATDTQYF. Here the CDR3 DNA reads TGCGCCAGCAGAGTAGCTACAGATACGCAGTATTTT.

This clone was detected once. The J gene is TRBJ2-4, the V gene TRBV6-5; tentative D call: TRBD1 (5 bases). The CDR3 consists of 14 residues. Germline loops: CDR1 MNHEY, CDR2 SVGAGI. Trimming pared 8 bases from V and 1 base from J, leaving 12 bases between. The CDR3 loop reads CASALTDAKNIQYF. CDR3 DNA sequence: TGTGCCAGCGCCCTGACAGACGCCAAAAACATTCAGTACTTC.

The table lists this clone with a few counts. The rearrangement uses TRBV10-1 and TRBJ2-2; D possibly corresponds to TRBD2 (5 bases). V was clipped by 4 bases and J by 7 bases, with 13 bases between them. The CDR3 spans 14 residues. CDR1 and CDR2 from the germline V gene are WNHNN and SYGVQD (reference sequence). The CDR3 DNA reads TGCGCCAGCAGTGGAGGCAGAGGGATCGGGGAGCTGTTTTTT. Translation: CASSGGRGIGELFF.

The chain employs TRBV27 and TRBJ2-3, with unresolved D. The V gene's germline CDR1 is MNHEY and CDR2 SMNVEV (reference sequence). This CDR3 has 13 residues. V shed 5 bases and J shed 2 bases, with 8 bases lying between them. CDR3 DNA: TGTGCCAGCAGTGTCTTGATCACAGATACGCAGTATTTT. Translation gives CASSVLITDTQYF.

About this clone: The same CDR3 arises from other DNA sequences in this sample as well. The gene calls are TRBV7-9 and TRBJ1-2, with TRBD1 identical over 7 bases. V lost 5 bases, J lost 2 bases, and 2 bases stayed unmatched. Germline V gene sequence: CDR1 SEHNR, CDR2 FQNEAQ (reference sequence). The CDR3 consists of 13 residues. The CDR3 DNA reads TGTGCCAGCAGCCCGGGACAGAACTATGGCTACACCTTC. It specifies CASSPGQNYGYTF.

V usage is TRBV11-2 and J usage is TRBJ2-3, with unresolved D. The CDR3 contains 15 residues. The V end lost 1 base, the J end lost 2 bases, and 10 bases lay between the germline ends. CDR1 SGHAT and CDR2 FQNNGV come from the germline V gene. Here the CDR3 reads CASSLGWGFTDTQYF. The CDR3 DNA reads as TGTGCCAGCAGCTTAGGCTGGGGTTTCACAGATACGCAGTATTTT.

As concerns this clone: With a far larger clone one base away, a read error is the likely cause. The V and J genes are TRBV6-6 and TRBJ2-3; 11 bases line up with TRBD2. The V and J ends lost 6 bases and 1 base, in that order; junction bases with no gene match: 3. Germline values: CDR1 MNHNY, CDR2 SVGAGI (reference sequence). The CDR3 is 15 residues long. The CDR3 coding sequence is TGTGCCAGCAGCCCGGGACTAGCGGGCACAGATACGCAGTATTTT. It yields the protein CASSPGLAGTDTQYF.

Of note for this clone: A far larger clone is one nucleotide away, so this likely arose from a read error. The sample has other DNA sequences that encode this CDR3 too. V is TRBV18 and J is TRBJ2-5; D is possibly TRBD1 (6 bases). CDR1 and CDR2 from the germline V gene are KGHSH and LQKENI. The ends were cut back, 3 bases at V and 2 bases at J, with 7 bases in the middle. This CDR3 contains 13 residues. In DNA, the CDR3 is TGTGCCAGCTCACCTGGACAGCAAGAGACCCAGTACTTC. Protein: CASSPGQQETQYF.

V and J are TRBV2 and TRBJ1-1; no clear D. The CDR3 has 12 residues. Germline V gives CDR1 SNHLY, CDR2 FYNNEI. V lost 4 bases and J lost 11, with 14 bases in between. This chain's CDR3 is CASSADWSSAFF. In DNA, the CDR3 is TGTGCCAGCAGTGCTGACTGGTCCTCGGCTTTCTTT.

The chain carries TRBV2 and TRBJ2-1; no firm D call. CDR3 length: 14 amino acids. Trimming removed 2 bases at V and 7 bases at J, with 12 bases between. From germline, CDR1 is SNHLY and CDR2 FYNNEI. CDR3 nucleotides: TGTGCCAGCAGTGAAATGGGGTTGGGGAATGAGCAGTTCTTC. Its translation: CASSEMGLGNEQFF. The full variable domain, with the rest looked up from reference TRBV2 and TRBJ2-1, is EPEVTQTPSHQVTQMGQEVILRCVPISNHLYFYWYRQILGQKVEFLVSFYNNEISEKSEIFDDQFSVERPDGSNFTLKIRSTKLEDSAMYFCASSEMGLGNEQFFGPGTRLTVL.

The chain links TRBV7-2 to TRBJ2-1, with 7 bases lining up with TRBD2. Losses at the gene ends were 1 base for V and 7 bases for J; bases not matched to a gene: 10. Germline values: CDR1 SGHTA, CDR2 FQGNSA. This CDR3 comprises 16 residues. CDR3 sequence reads: CASSLGGLGLGNEQFF. The CDR3 DNA sequence: TGTGCCAGCAGCTTAGGAGGACTAGGATTGGGGAATGAGCAGTTCTTC. The variable domain in full, completed from reference TRBV7-2 and TRBJ2-1, reads GAGVSQSPSNKVTEKGKDVELRCDPISGHTALYWYRQSLGQGLEFLIYFQGNSAPDKSGLPSDRFSAERTGGSVSTLTIQRTQQEDSAVYLCASSLGGLGLGNEQFFGPGTRLTVL.

Regarding this clone: Being one base from a much bigger clone, this may be a read error. The same CDR3 also results from other DNA sequences found in this sample. The V call is TRBV28, the J call TRBJ1-2; no clear D. V was cut by 6 bases and J by 3 bases, with 8 bases left in between. The CDR3 runs 12 residues. Germline assignment: CDR1 MDHEN and CDR2 SYDVKM. The CDR3, as DNA: TGTGCCAGCAGCCCGGGCCACTATGGCTACACCTTC. The encoded protein is CASSPGHYGYTF.

The chain uses TRBV28 and TRBJ2-7; no firm D call. V was clipped by 4 bases and J by 1 base, with 11 bases between them. There are 14 residues in the CDR3. The germline V gene encodes CDR1 MDHEN and CDR2 SYDVKM. The CDR3 is CASSSPGVSYEQYF. The CDR3 DNA is TGTGCCAGCAGTTCCCCCGGAGTTTCCTACGAGCAGTACTTC.

This chain joins TRBV9 and TRBJ1-2; the D is unclear. The ends were cut back, 7 bases at V and 0 bases at J, with 7 bases in the middle. Germline V CDR1 and CDR2: SGDLS, YYNGEE. The CDR3 runs 12 residues. The CDR3 region has the DNA TGTGCCAGCTCAGCCCCTAACTATGGCTACACCTTC. Translating gives CASSAPNYGYTF.

In its sample, this clone was seen a few times. V usage is TRBV5-8 and J usage is TRBJ1-4, with 7 bases matching TRBD1. With V trimmed by 2 bases and J by 10 bases, 14 bases remained unmatched. There are 16 residues in the CDR3. Germline V gives CDR1 SGHTS, CDR2 YDEGEE. The chain's CDR3 is CASSLGGQAKGGKLFF. The CDR3 DNA is TGTGCCAGCAGCTTAGGGGGCCAGGCAAAAGGCGGAAAACTGTTTTTT.

The J gene is TRBJ2-5, the V gene TRBV5-1, with 9 bases that match TRBD1. V lost 4 bases to trimming and J lost 5 bases; unmatched junction nucleotides: 6. The CDR3 has 14 amino acids. The germline V gene encodes CDR1 SGHRS and CDR2 YFSETQ. CDR3 in amino acids: CASSPGQGRETQYF. The CDR3 coding sequence is TGCGCCAGCAGCCCGGGACAGGGTAGGGAGACCCAGTACTTC.

The gene calls are TRBV2 and TRBJ2-5; perhaps D is TRBD1 or TRBD2 (5 bases each). Trimming removed 8 bases from V and 2 bases from J, with 9 bases in between. CDR1 and CDR2 from the germline V gene are SNHLY and FYNNEI. The CDR3 covers 12 residues. The CDR3 DNA is TGTGCCAGCGGGGCGGGTCAAGAGACCCAGTACTTC. Translated: CASGAGQETQYF.

The chain carries TRBV4-1 and TRBJ2-2, with a tentative D call TRBD2 (6 bases). The CDR3 is 16 residues long. CDR1 is MGHRA and CDR2 is YSYEKL in the germline V gene. V lost 1 base to trimming and J lost 4 bases, with 13 bases between them. The CDR3 loop reads CASSQVTGVRTGELFF. Here the CDR3 DNA reads TGCGCCAGCAGCCAAGTCACGGGAGTACGCACCGGGGAGCTGTTTTTT.

The gene calls are TRBV9 and TRBJ2-3; 10 bases fit TRBD2. Trimming cost V 0 bases and J 2 bases; bases outside gene matches: 6. The V gene's germline CDR1 is SGDLS and CDR2 YYNGEE. CDR3 length: 17 residues. In nucleotides, the CDR3 is TGTGCCAGCAGCGTAGCTCCAGGACTAGCGGCCACAGATACGCAGTATTTT. Amino acids: CASSVAPGLAATDTQYF.

J is TRBJ2-1 and V is TRBV9; 12 nucleotides match TRBD2. The length of the CDR3 is 16 residues. Germline CDR1 and CDR2: SGDLS and YYNGEE. Trimming at V came to 4 bases and at J to 1 base, leaving 3 bases not matched to a gene. The CDR3 reads CASSFGLAGSYNEQFF. The CDR3 region has the DNA TGTGCCAGCAGCTTTGGACTAGCGGGGTCCTACAATGAGCAGTTCTTC. The whole variable domain, remainder taken from reference TRBV9 and TRBJ2-1, is DSGVTQTPKHLITATGQRVTLRCSPRSGDLSVYWYQQSLDQGLQFLIQYYNGEERAKGNILERFSAQQFPDLHSELNLSSLELGDSALYFCASSFGLAGSYNEQFFGPGTRLTVL.

This chain connects TRBV6-5 to TRBJ1-4; 9 nucleotides agree with TRBD1. V dropped 4 bases and J dropped 6; count of bases not matched to a gene: 6. Per germline, CDR1 MNHEY and CDR2 SVGAGI. CDR3 size: 15 residues. The CDR3 spells CASSLNRGPYEKLFF. CDR3 in DNA: TGTGCCAGCAGTTTAAACAGGGGGCCTTATGAAAAACTGTTTTTT.

This rearrangement joins TRBV2 to TRBJ2-1; 10 bases align to TRBD2. This CDR3 comprises 15 residues. J lost 7 bases, V lost 2 bases, and 5 bases had no gene match. Looked up from germline, CDR1 is SNHLY and CDR2 is FYNNEI. The CDR3 nucleotides are TGTGCCAGCAGTGAACTAGCGGGAGTGGTGAATGAGCAGTTCTTC. Protein: CASSELAGVVNEQFF.

The V gene is TRBV4-1, the J gene TRBJ2-5; 10 bases are shared with TRBD1. The J segment lost 6 bases and the V segment lost 5 bases, leaving 3 bases of the junction unmatched. The CDR3 sequence is 13 residues long. CDR1 is MGHRA, CDR2 YSYEKL, per germline. The CDR3 nucleotides read TGCGCCAGCAGCGGACAGGGGGTGCAGACCCAGTACTTC. It encodes CASSGQGVQTQYF.

This sequence joins TRBV5-4 and TRBJ2-3, with 9 bases that match TRBD2. The CDR3 spans 15 residues. With V trimmed by 4 bases and J by 2 bases, 5 bases remained unmatched. Germline loops: CDR1 SGHNT, CDR2 YYREEE (reference sequence). This CDR3 reads CASSSGGTLTDTQYF. CDR3 nucleotide sequence: TGTGCCAGCAGCAGCGGGGGGACTCTCACAGATACGCAGTATTTT.

The chain links TRBV7-2 to TRBJ1-5; D perhaps matches TRBD1 (6 bases). The CDR3 has 16 amino acids. In germline, CDR1 is SGHTA, CDR2 FQGNSA. Trimming shortened V by 2 bases and J by 4 bases, and 15 bases separated the two germline ends. The DNA for the CDR3 is TGTGCCAGCAGCTTATTCGGCGGGGGACAAAATCAGCCCCAGCATTTT. Its protein is CASSLFGGGQNQPQHF.

Of note for this clone: The same CDR3 arises from other DNA sequences in this sample as well. V is TRBV7-2 and J is TRBJ1-3, with D perhaps TRBD1 (6 bases). Germline CDR1 reads SGHTA; CDR2 reads FQGNSA. V lost 5 bases to trimming and J lost 4 bases, with 9 bases between them. This CDR3 contains 13 residues. CDR3 nucleotides: TGTGCCAGCAGCCCAGGACAGGGAAACACCATATATTTT. Translation: CASSPGQGNTIYF.

This chain links TRBV7-9 with TRBJ1-1; D gene unclear. The CDR3 spans 15 residues. Per the germline V gene, CDR1 is SEHNR and CDR2 is FQNEAQ (reference sequence). V was trimmed by 0 bases and J by 1 base, leaving 9 bases between them. CDR3 sequence (DNA): TGTGCCAGCAGCTTAGCGTTCCTGGGGAACACTGAAGCTTTCTTT. Protein: CASSLAFLGNTEAFF.

This clone showed up just a few times. The chain links TRBV9 to TRBJ2-7; D is possibly TRBD1 (5 bases). The V end lost 0 bases, the J end lost 3 bases, and 10 bases lay between the germline ends. Germline V gene sequence: CDR1 SGDLS, CDR2 YYNGEE. The CDR3 has 14 residues. DNA for the CDR3: TGTGCCAGCAGCGTAGGGGGCTACCTCTACGAGCAGTACTTC. Protein sequence: CASSVGGYLYEQYF.